Included here is one TCR beta chain sequence, with context. This CDR3 is 16 amino acids long. The V gene end was trimmed by 0 bases and the J gene end by 6 bases; junction bases not matched to a gene: 5. The germline gives CDR1 KGHSH, CDR2 LQKENI. The sample is drawn from a study of blood T cell repertoires in COVID-19. Study context: Whether acute or convalescent, the COVID-19 samples came from the United States, Italy and Spain. Nucleic acid was either cDNA or gDNA, and it came from T cells, B-cell-depleted T cells, or PBMCs.

Produced via immunoSEQ multiplex PCR; TCRdb's table is partial and in-frame only. The sample contains about 140,000 clones, 75% to 90% of which appear only once. This clonotype originated in a woman aged 55-69 years with active COVID-19. The V call is TRBV18, the J call TRBJ2-1; the match to TRBD2 covers 10 bases. Sequenced sample: peripheral blood. The CDR3 loop is CASSPPSGRGSNEQFF. The DNA of the CDR3 is TGTGCCAGCTCACCACCGAGCGGGAGGGGATCCAATGAGCAGTTCTTC.